This passage covers 21 T cell receptor beta chains from one sample sequenced in a study of shared clonotypes between healthy human individuals. Sequencing was performed with immunoSEQ multiplex PCR; in TCRdb, only in-frame clones are kept and a portion is missing. The sample has around 2.3 million clones; roughly 95% are singletons. Material: naive CD4+ T cells sorted from blood. Documented subset: CD45RA+ positively selected. These receptors were taken from a man younger than 30 in good health.

The V gene is TRBV18, the J gene TRBJ1-4, with TRBD1 matching 8 bases. Germline lookup yields CDR1 KGHSH and CDR2 LQKENI. V gave up 8 bases and J gave up 1 base; unmatched junction bases: 6. The CDR3 extends over 15 amino acids. The CDR3: CASKDREVTNEKLFF. The CDR3 bases are TGTGCCAGCAAGGACAGGGAAGTAACTAATGAAAAACTGTTTTTT.

This chain joins TRBV5-6 and TRBJ2-5; 9 bases agree with TRBD1. The length of the CDR3 is 15 residues. With V trimmed by 1 base and J by 5 bases, 6 bases remained unmatched. CDR1 and CDR2 (germline): SGHDT, YYEEEE. The DNA of the CDR3 is TGTGCCAGCAGCTTGATGGGACAGGGTCATGAGACCCAGTACTTC. Amino acids: CASSLMGQGHETQYF.

The chain joins TRBV27 to TRBJ2-2; D perhaps matches TRBD1 (5 bases). V was shortened by 7 bases and J by 7 bases, with 16 bases between the two germline ends. Germline V gene sequence: CDR1 MNHEY, CDR2 SMNVEV (reference sequence). The CDR3 loop spans 14 amino acids. CDR3 loop: CASTADTWGGELFF. The CDR3 coding sequence is TGTGCCAGCACCGCGGACACCTGGGGCGGGGAGCTGTTTTTT.

This chain joins TRBV6-5 and TRBJ1-6; perhaps TRBD1 as D (5 bases). This CDR3 region has 14 residues. The V end was cut by 2 bases, the J end by 9 bases, with 11 bases between. The germline CDR1 and CDR2 sequences are MNHEY and SVGAGI. DNA for the CDR3: TGTGCCAGCAGTTACCAGGGACCGGGTTCACCCCTCCACTTT. This gives the protein CASSYQGPGSPLHF.

CDR3 nucleotide sequence: TGTGCCAGCAGTCGTCGGGACTCCAGTCTGGGCAATCAGCCCCAGCATTTT. Its protein is CASSRRDSSLGNQPQHF. The genes are TRBV27 and TRBJ1-5, with a weak D call TRBD1 (5 bases). Trimming cost V 5 bases and J 2 bases, with 19 bases left between them. Germline V gene sequence: CDR1 MNHEY, CDR2 SMNVEV (reference sequence). The CDR3 runs 17 residues.

This chain uses TRBV19 with TRBJ2-6, with 7 bases aligning to TRBD1. CDR3 length equals 15 residues. Germline trimming cut 4 bases from V and 2 bases from J; bases unmatched to any gene: 2. CDR1 and CDR2 from the germline V gene are LNHDA and SQIVND (reference sequence). CDR3 residues: CASSRQGAGANVLTF. The CDR3, as DNA: TGTGCCAGTAGTAGACAGGGCGCTGGGGCCAACGTCCTGACTTTC.

The chain couples TRBV25-1 to TRBJ2-5, with D unresolved. V shed 4 bases and J shed 0 bases, with 12 bases lying between them. CDR1 and CDR2 (germline): MGHDK, SYGVNS. CDR3 size: 15 residues. The CDR3 spells CASSGRVPYQETQYF. Written as DNA, the CDR3 is TGTGCCAGCAGTGGTCGTGTTCCGTACCAAGAGACCCAGTACTTC.

As for this clone: One junction end disagrees with the germline gene, perhaps due to a read error. This chain links TRBV11-1 with TRBJ2-2, with D unclear. Germline V gene data show CDR1 as SGHAT and CDR2 as FQDESV (reference sequence). The CDR3 extends over 13 amino acids. The chain's CDR3 is CASRLGGTGELFF. The CDR3 bases are TGTGCCAGCCGCTTGGGTGGGACCGGGGAGCTGTTTTTT. The full variable domain, in which reference TRBV11-1 and TRBJ2-2 provide the parts outside the CDR3, is EAEVAQSPRYKITEKSQAVAFWCDPISGHATLYWYRQILGQGPELLVQFQDESVVDDSQLPKDRFSAERLKGVDSTLKIQPAELGDSAMYLCASRLGGTGELFFGEGSRLTVL.

The rearrangement uses TRBV19 and TRBJ2-3; 10 bases match TRBD2. Germline V gene data show CDR1 as LNHDA and CDR2 as SQIVND (reference sequence). V was clipped by 5 bases and J by 0 bases; unmatched bases: 8. This CDR3 spans 17 amino acids. The CDR3 spells CASSSRTSGSSTDTQYF. The CDR3 coding sequence is TGTGCCAGTAGTTCCCGGACTAGCGGTTCCAGCACAGATACGCAGTATTTT.

The chain is built from TRBV18 and TRBJ1-4, with D uncertain. The CDR3 loop spans 15 amino acids. V lost 3 bases and J lost 4, with 12 bases in between. The germline V gene has CDR1 KGHSH and CDR2 LQKENI. Here the CDR3 DNA reads TGTGCCAGCTCACCTTCCCAAGTCTTTAATGAAAAACTGTTTTTT. This encodes CASSPSQVFNEKLFF.

This rearrangement joins TRBV30 to TRBJ2-7, with 7 bases identical to TRBD1. The CDR3 length is 15 residues. The germline gives CDR1 GTSNPN, CDR2 SVGIG (reference sequence). V shed 3 bases and J 3 bases; nucleotides not matched to a gene: 11. CDR3 bases: TGTGCCTGGAGGCGGGTTCCAGACAGGGTCTACGAGCAGTACTTC. This translates into CAWRRVPDRVYEQYF.

The chain joins TRBV7-9 to TRBJ2-2, with a weak D call TRBD1 (6 bases). The CDR3 has 15 amino acids. CDR1 is SEHNR and CDR2 is FQNEAQ in the germline V gene (reference sequence). V gave up 6 bases and J gave up 3 bases, with 14 bases separating them. In DNA form, the CDR3 reads TGTGCCAGCAGTCCATACAGGGAAGACACCGGGGAGCTGTTTTTT. Its translation is CASSPYREDTGELFF.

The rearrangement uses TRBV20-1 and TRBJ1-2, with a tentative D call TRBD1 (5 bases). The germline CDR1 and CDR2 sequences are DFQATT and SNEGSKA (reference sequence). V lost 5 bases to trimming and J lost 4 bases, with 8 bases between them. The CDR3 covers 11 residues. CDR3 sequence (DNA): TGCAGTGCTCTAGACAGCTATGGCTACACCTTC. As protein: CSALDSYGYTF.

This clone was counted once. The J gene is TRBJ2-3, the V gene TRBV30; D gene unclear. The CDR3 has 14 amino acids. Germline V CDR1 and CDR2: GTSNPN, SVGIG (reference sequence). Trimming pared 4 bases from V and 2 bases from J, leaving 13 bases between. The CDR3 nucleotides read TGTGCCTGGACCCGCGACAAACTCACAGATACGCAGTATTTT. Its translation: CAWTRDKLTDTQYF.

V usage is TRBV4-3 and J usage is TRBJ2-1; 9 nucleotides align to TRBD2. In germline, CDR1 is LGHNA, CDR2 YSLEER. The CDR3 totals 16 residues. The junction had 7 bases not matched to a gene; V was cut back by 0 bases and J by 7 bases. As DNA, the CDR3 is TGCGCCAGCAGCCAAGAAAATAGCGGGAGTAAGAATGAGCAGTTCTTC. Translation: CASSQENSGSKNEQFF.

The rearrangement joins TRBV25-1 to TRBJ2-3; 14 nucleotides line up with TRBD2. This CDR3 region has 15 residues. The germline V gene encodes CDR1 MGHDK and CDR2 SYGVNS. V was clipped by 6 bases and J by 5 bases; unmatched bases: 4. The CDR3 region has the DNA TGTGCCAGCAGGGGACTAGCGGGAGCCCAAGATACGCAGTATTTT. Amino acid sequence: CASRGLAGAQDTQYF.

This rearrangement joins TRBV5-1 to TRBJ1-1, with D maybe TRBD1 (5 bases). V lost 2 bases and J 5 bases, leaving 13 bases between the germline ends. This CDR3 has 14 amino acids. The germline gives CDR1 SGHRS, CDR2 YFSETQ. CDR3 DNA sequence: TGCGCCAGCAGCTTAGGGGCACCTAGGACTGAAGCTTTCTTT. Protein: CASSLGAPRTEAFF. Full variable domain (rest looked up from reference TRBV5-1 and TRBJ1-1): KAGVTQTPRYLIKTRGQQVTLSCSPISGHRSVSWYQQTPGQGLQFLFEYFSETQRNKGNFPGRFSGRQFSNSRSEMNVSTLELGDSALYLCASSLGAPRTEAFFGQGTRLTVV.

The CDR3: CASSLGLAGSLSTDTQYF. The CDR3 nucleotides read TGCGCCAGCAGCTTAGGACTAGCGGGATCTCTTAGCACAGATACGCAGTATTTT. V and J are TRBV5-1 and TRBJ2-3; TRBD2 matches 12 bases. V shed 2 bases and J 0 bases; nucleotides not matched to a gene: 7. Per the germline V gene, CDR1 is SGHRS and CDR2 is YFSETQ. This CDR3 is built from 18 residues.

V usage is TRBV19 and J usage is TRBJ2-7, with a weak D call TRBD2 (5 bases). Trimming shortened V by 3 bases and J by 0 bases, and 12 bases separated the two germline ends. The germline V gene has CDR1 LNHDA and CDR2 SQIVND (reference sequence). The CDR3 is 15 residues long. CDR3 bases: TGTGCCAGTAGTATCGGGATCATGAGCTCCTACGAGCAGTACTTC. This encodes CASSIGIMSSYEQYF.

The chain joins TRBV7-9 to TRBJ2-2; no reliable D call. Trimming stripped 2 bases from V and 6 bases from J, with 13 bases between. The germline CDR1 and CDR2 sequences are SEHNR and FQNEAQ (reference sequence). The CDR3 has 15 amino acids. The CDR3 DNA reads as TGTGCCAGCAGCTTATCGGCAGTTCGGTCCGGGGAGCTGTTTTTT. Its translation: CASSLSAVRSGELFF.

This clone was recorded a few times. The chain combines TRBV11-2 with TRBJ2-7; D might be TRBD2 (5 bases). Germline lookup yields CDR1 SGHAT and CDR2 FQNNGV. This CDR3 contains 13 residues. Deletions cut 0 bases from V and 2 bases from J, with 5 bases between. The DNA of the CDR3 is TGTGCCAGCAGCTTAGAACTAGCCTACGAGCAGTACTTC. It codes for CASSLELAYEQYF.